This is a list of T cell receptor beta chains from one sample in a study of radiation and T cells in renal cell carcinoma. Produced via immunoSEQ multiplex PCR; TCRdb's table is partial and in-frame only. In the table there are around 77,000 clones, less than 90% of which are singletons. The sample consisted of blood, taken from a patient whose treatment included radiotherapy and nephrectomy. Receptor source: a woman aged 60-75 years with renal cell carcinoma. The CDR3 runs from the conserved cysteine through the conserved F or W. A D gene is named only where the DNA matches it firmly. Not all rows give a size; the values are once, few, many and, for expanded clones, a class.

size	V	J	D	CDR3	DNA
-	TRBV7-9	TRBJ2-3	-	CASSLSTDTQYF	TGTGCCAGCAGCTTAAGCACAGATACGCAGTATTTT
once	TRBV5-1	TRBJ1-1	-	CASSLGGTMNTEAFF	TGCGCCAGCAGCTTAGGTGGAACCATGAACACTGAAGCTTTCTTT
-	TRBV15	TRBJ2-1	-	CATSSMARGSYNEQFF	TGTGCCACCAGCTCCATGGCCCGGGGGTCCTACAATGAGCAGTTCTTC
few	TRBV30	TRBJ1-1	TRBD1	CAWSDLTGVQRTEAFF	TGTGCCTGGAGTGACCTCACAGGGGTCCAGAGAACTGAAGCTTTCTTT
-	TRBV5-4	TRBJ1-1	-	CASSLGGSNTEAFF	TGTGCCAGCAGCTTGGGAGGGTCGAACACTGAAGCTTTCTTT
-	TRBV27	TRBJ2-1	-	CASSLSQGRNEQFF	TGTGCCAGCAGTTTATCCCAGGGTCGGAATGAGCAGTTCTTC
-	TRBV4-1	TRBJ1-2	-	CASSQDQIYTF	TGCGCCAGCAGCCAAGACCAGATCTACACCTTC
-	TRBV28	TRBJ2-7	-	CATRGSVTYEQYF	TGTGCCACCCGAGGCAGTGTTACCTACGAGCAGTACTTC
-	TRBV27	TRBJ1-5	-	CASSPLGYNRELSNQPQHF	TGTGCCAGCAGCCCTTTGGGGTACAACCGGGAACTTAGCAATCAGCCCCAGCATTTT
-	TRBV6-6	TRBJ1-2	-	CASSYSLGPVSYGYTF	TGTGCCAGCAGTTACTCGTTAGGGCCCGTTAGCTATGGCTACACCTTC
-	TRBV19	TRBJ2-1	-	CASTPTGGLNEQFF	TGTGCCAGTACCCCCACAGGCGGTCTCAATGAGCAGTTCTTC
-	TRBV2	TRBJ2-7	TRBD2	CASHSSGGKSYEQYF	TGTGCCAGCCATTCTAGCGGGGGGAAGTCCTACGAGCAGTACTTC
-	TRBV18	TRBJ2-3	TRBD1	CASSQMRQGTDTQYF	TGTGCCAGCTCACAAATGCGACAGGGAACAGATACGCAGTATTTT
-	TRBV5-1	TRBJ2-2	TRBD1	CASSPQGNLNTGELFF	TGCGCCAGCAGCCCACAGGGGAACCTGAACACCGGGGAGCTGTTTTTT
-	TRBV4-3	TRBJ2-1	TRBD2	CASSRGLAGVNEQFF	TGCGCCAGCAGCCGAGGACTAGCGGGAGTCAATGAGCAGTTCTTC
-	TRBV18	TRBJ2-5	TRBD2	CASSPPASGRETQYF	TGTGCCAGCTCACCACCGGCTAGCGGTAGAGAGACCCAGTACTTC
-	TRBV6-5	TRBJ1-2	-	CASSPDGDYGYTF	TGTGCCAGCAGCCCCGACGGCGACTATGGCTACACCTTC
once	TRBV2	TRBJ1-1	-	CASSVPVRGAEAFF	TGTGCCAGCAGTGTGCCAGTTCGGGGGGCTGAAGCTTTCTTT
-	TRBV5-1	TRBJ2-2	-	CASSPGSSARTANTGGLFF	TGCGCCAGCAGCCCGGGGTCGTCTGCGAGGACCGCGAACACCGGGGGGCTGTTTTTT
-	TRBV5-1	TRBJ2-1	-	CASSFSADEQFF	TGCGCCAGCAGCTTCTCGGCAGATGAGCAGTTCTTC
-	TRBV14	TRBJ2-3	-	CASSQLAPDTQYF	TGTGCCAGCAGCCAACTAGCCCCAGATACGCAGTATTTT
-	TRBV18	TRBJ1-5	-	CASSPTGNQPQHF	TGTGCCAGCTCACCGACAGGCAATCAGCCCCAGCATTTT
-	TRBV5-6	TRBJ2-5	TRBD1	CASSPPTGYETQYF	TGTGCCAGCAGCCCCCCGACAGGGTACGAGACCCAGTACTTC
-	TRBV2	TRBJ2-2	-	CASRGDIDTGELFF	TGTGCCAGCAGGGGGGACATAGACACCGGGGAGCTGTTTTTT
-	TRBV28	TRBJ2-2	-	CASTTWGVPPGELFF	TGTGCCAGCACCACATGGGGGGTCCCACCCGGGGAGCTGTTTTTT
-	TRBV5-4	TRBJ2-3	TRBD1	CASSPWDRESTDTQYF	TGTGCCAGCAGCCCCTGGGACAGGGAAAGCACAGATACGCAGTATTTT
-	TRBV6-1	TRBJ1-1	-	CASSESGFGTEAFF	TGTGCCAGCAGTGAATCGGGGTTCGGCACTGAAGCTTTCTTT
-	TRBV6-5	TRBJ1-2	TRBD1	CASSRQGARYGYTF	TGTGCCAGCAGTCGACAGGGGGCTCGCTATGGCTACACCTTC
-	TRBV6-5	TRBJ1-5	-	CASRLSLQPQHF	TGTGCCAGCAGACTCTCTCTCCAGCCCCAGCATTTT
-	TRBV27	TRBJ2-7	TRBD2	CASSLLAGVLREQYF	TGTGCCAGCAGTTTACTAGCGGGAGTTCTAAGGGAGCAGTACTTC
-	TRBV7-9	TRBJ2-4	-	CASSPTPDKQDF	TGTGCCAGCAGTCCTACCCCCGACAAGCAAGATTTC
-	TRBV19	TRBJ2-5	TRBD1	CASSIERGRGETQYF	TGTGCCAGTAGTATCGAGAGGGGGCGAGGGGAGACCCAGTACTTC
-	TRBV30	TRBJ1-1	-	CAWSWEYSNSEAFF	TGTGCCTGGAGCTGGGAATACAGTAATTCTGAAGCTTTCTTT
-	TRBV7-2	TRBJ1-5	-	CASSLLGGQGQPQHF	TGTGCCAGCAGCTTACTGGGTGGACAAGGTCAGCCCCAGCATTTT
-	TRBV4-1	TRBJ2-1	TRBD2	CASSQGISGDPVF	TGCGCCAGCAGCCAAGGCATTAGCGGGGACCCCGTCTTC
-	TRBV2	TRBJ1-1	TRBD1	CATSQTGPNTEAFF	TGTGCCACTTCACAGACAGGGCCGAACACTGAAGCTTTCTTT
-	TRBV5-6	TRBJ2-5	-	CASSPVSSGWETQYF	TGTGCCAGCAGCCCAGTCTCATCTGGGTGGGAGACCCAGTACTTC
few	TRBV19	TRBJ2-1	TRBD2	CASSGGLAGADRSEQFF	TGTGCCAGTAGTGGGGGACTAGCGGGAGCCGATCGGTCTGAGCAGTTCTTC
-	TRBV19	TRBJ2-1	TRBD2	CASSIDTSGGSLTYNEQFF	TGTGCCAGTAGTATAGATACTAGCGGGGGGTCTCTTACATACAATGAGCAGTTCTTC
-	TRBV11-2	TRBJ2-1	TRBD2	CASSTLAGGPRNEQFF	TGTGCCAGCAGCACGCTAGCGGGGGGGCCCAGGAATGAGCAGTTCTTC
-	TRBV13	TRBJ2-7	-	CASSLVYEQYF	TGTGCCAGCAGCTTAGTTTACGAGCAGTACTTC
-	TRBV5-1	TRBJ1-2	-	CASSGRTSTPPGGYTF	TGCGCCAGCAGCGGGAGGACATCCACCCCCCCGGGTGGCTACACCTTC
-	TRBV2	TRBJ2-6	-	CASSEGGGAGANVLTF	TGTGCCAGCAGTGAAGGAGGTGGGGCTGGGGCCAACGTCCTGACTTTC
-	TRBV28	TRBJ2-7	-	CASGGRGFEQYF	TGTGCCAGCGGGGGAAGGGGGTTCGAGCAGTACTTC
-	TRBV5-6	TRBJ1-6	TRBD1	CASSWGTGNSPLHF	TGTGCCAGCAGCTGGGGGACAGGGAACTCACCCCTCCACTTT
-	TRBV11-2	TRBJ2-1	-	CASSPQGGHLYNEQFF	TGTGCCAGCAGCCCCCAAGGAGGACATCTATACAATGAGCAGTTCTTC
-	TRBV12-5	TRBJ2-2	TRBD1	CASGFPSGTGNTGELFF	TGTGCTAGTGGTTTCCCCTCCGGGACAGGAAACACCGGGGAGCTGTTTTTT
once	TRBV4-1	TRBJ1-6	-	CASSQGQPSSYNSPLHF	TGCGCCAGCAGCCAAGGCCAGCCAAGCTCCTATAATTCACCCCTCCACTTT
-	TRBV6-5	TRBJ1-1	-	CASSRPGGEAFF	TGTGCCAGCAGTCGACCGGGTGGTGAAGCTTTCTTT
once	TRBV5-6	TRBJ2-2	-	CASSLGSPWELFF	TGTGCCAGCAGCTTGGGTTCTCCCTGGGAGCTGTTTTTT